Below, 3 T cell receptor beta chains from the same sample are listed, as sequenced in a study of cytomegalovirus exposure and HLA in healthy donors. This table comes from immunoSEQ multiplex PCR, and its TCRdb copy is limited to in-frame clones, with some not included. Here the sample spans some 340,000 clones, approximately 86% being singletons. Sequencing input: PBMCs. These TCRs come from a woman in her thirties in good health and CMV-seropositive.

This rearrangement joins TRBV27 to TRBJ2-3, with 7 bases identical to TRBD1. V lost 8 bases, J lost 3 bases, and 8 bases stayed unmatched. The germline CDR1 and CDR2 sequences are MNHEY and SMNVEV (reference sequence). The CDR3 is made up of 14 amino acids. This chain's CDR3 is CASCLDRVTDTQYF. In nucleotides, the CDR3 is TGTGCCAGCTGTCTCGACAGGGTAACAGATACGCAGTATTTT.

The V and J genes are TRBV6-1 and TRBJ1-2; tentative D call: TRBD1 (5 bases). The CDR3 has 14 residues. The germline CDR1 and CDR2 sequences are MNHNS and SASEGT. V lost 1 base, J lost 4 bases, and 10 bases lay in between. CDR3 region: CASSEVGGSYGYTF. In nucleotides, the CDR3 is TGTGCCAGCAGTGAAGTGGGGGGAAGCTATGGCTACACCTTC.

The chain joins TRBV6-5 to TRBJ2-1, with D possibly being TRBD2 (5 bases). The CDR3 is 15 residues long. The ends were cut back, 6 bases at V and 2 bases at J, with 14 bases in the middle. Germline values: CDR1 MNHEY, CDR2 SVGAGI. The CDR3 nucleotides read TGTGCCAGCAGCAGAGCGGCAACCGCCTACAATGAGCAGTTCTTC. This codes for CASSRAATAYNEQFF.